This T cell receptor beta chain was sequenced in a study of T-cell reconstitution after alpha-beta-depleted transplantation in children. This clonotype showed up many times. The antigen remains unidentified. Study-level results: T cells produced anew were the main source of T-cell counts and diversity one year after transplant. Diversity of TCRbeta at day 60 was high in some patients, arising from surviving recipient T cells and thymic progenitors.

Germline CDR1 is DFQATT and CDR2 is SNEGSKA (reference sequence). V shed 6 bases and J shed 1 base, with 19 bases lying between them. The CDR3 has 15 amino acids. Molecular barcoding with unique molecular identifiers was used for the TCRbeta library. TCRdb itself ran the PCR reads through MiXCR, one entry per CDR3 protein. The sample has about 280,000 distinct CDR3 sequences; around a tenth are singletons. The receptor was isolated from a male patient between 2 and 15 years old who had a stem cell transplant for chronic granulomatous disease, so the T cells may come from the graft donor. The rearrangement links TRBV20-1 to TRBJ2-7, with D possibly being TRBD1 or TRBD2 (5 bases each). This specimen was peripheral blood, taken 180 days after TCRalphabeta/CD19-depleted stem cell transplant. The CDR3 is CSARVMGESSYEQYF. The CDR3, as DNA: TGCAGTGCCCGGGTGATGGGGGAAAGTTCCTACGAGCAGTACTTC.